Included here is one T cell receptor (beta chain) sequence, with context. The data are from a study of blood T cell repertoires in COVID-19. In the study overall: Samples taken during acute and convalescent COVID-19 were collected in the United States, Italy and Spain. PBMCs, B-cell-depleted T cells, or T cells were the source of the cDNA or gDNA that made up the material.

Authors' analysis steps: Quantification of nucleated cells was approximated via reference gene primer amplification. Produced via immunoSEQ multiplex PCR; TCRdb's table is partial and in-frame only. That table gives V, J and clone size, and the DNA gave D and trimming. The data show over 350,000 clones, around 88% seen once. Germline-derived CDR1 and CDR2 are SNHLY and FYNNEI. V was pared by 4 bases and J by 4 bases, with 10 bases between. The CDR3 loop spans 13 amino acids. The genes are TRBV2 and TRBJ2-5, with D uncertain. This clonotype was sampled from a woman younger than 45 with acute or convalescent COVID-19. What was sequenced was peripheral blood. The CDR3 sequence: CASSGEAVETQYF. As DNA, the CDR3 is TGTGCCAGCAGTGGAGAGGCGGTAGAGACCCAGTACTTC.